Below are 24 T cell receptor beta chains sequenced from a single sample in a study of T cell changes during pregnancy in multiple sclerosis. Produced via immunoSEQ multiplex PCR; TCRdb's table is partial and in-frame only. The repertoire has tens of thousands of clones, about nine tenths of them found once; the top ten carry 0.95% to 1.5%. The sample in question was peripheral blood, obtained after pregnancy. These TCRs come from a female donor in good health, enrolled as a control in a pregnancy study.

The chain uses TRBV28 and TRBJ1-2; weak D call: TRBD1 (5 bases). CDR1 MDHEN and CDR2 SYDVKM come from the germline V gene. The ends were cut back, 1 base at V and 2 bases at J, with 5 bases in the middle. CDR3 length equals 13 residues. In DNA, the CDR3 is TGTGCCAGCAGTTTATCAGGGAACTATGGCTACACCTTC. Protein: CASSLSGNYGYTF.

CDR3 sequence (DNA): TGTGCCAGCAGCTTGAGCGGAAACTATGGCTACACCTTC. This translates into CASSLSGNYGYTF. This sequence joins TRBV13 and TRBJ1-2; the D is unclear. Trimming pared 3 bases from V and 2 bases from J, leaving 7 bases between. CDR3 length: 13 amino acids. CDR1 PRHDT and CDR2 FYEKMQ come from the germline V gene (reference sequence). The full variable domain, completed using reference TRBV13 and TRBJ1-2, is AAGVIQSPRHLIKEKRETATLKCYPIPRHDTVYWYQQGPGQDPQFLISFYEKMQSDKGSIPDRFSAQQFSDYHSELNMSSLELGDSALYFCASSLSGNYGYTFGSGTRLTVV.

The chain employs TRBV19 and TRBJ2-7; D unresolved. V was cut by 1 base and J by 1 base, with 11 bases left in between. The CDR3 is 15 amino acids. Germline V gene sequence: CDR1 LNHDA, CDR2 SQIVND (reference sequence). CDR3 nucleotide sequence: TGTGCCAGTAGTATAGTTGCAGAAACGTCCTACGAGCAGTACTTC. It codes for CASSIVAETSYEQYF.

This sequence joins TRBV6-6 and TRBJ1-3; D unresolved. Germline values: CDR1 MNHNY, CDR2 SVGAGI (reference sequence). Deletions cut 6 bases from V and 0 bases from J, with 9 bases between. This CDR3 is 14 amino acids long. The CDR3 spells CASSRGDSGNTIYF. The CDR3 DNA reads as TGTGCCAGCAGCCGCGGCGACTCTGGAAACACCATATATTTT.

This chain joins TRBV2 and TRBJ1-1, with TRBD1 matching 8 bases. The ends lost 7 bases at V and 8 bases at J; junction bases unmatched: 12. The CDR3 is 14 amino acids. CDR1 is SNHLY and CDR2 is FYNNEI in the germline V gene. CDR3 sequence (DNA): TGTGCCAGCACCCCCTCCGGGACAGGTCCCGAAGCTTTCTTT. Translation gives CASTPSGTGPEAFF.

The chain couples TRBV29-1 to TRBJ1-1; no reliable D call. The ends were cut back, 7 bases at V and 0 bases at J, with 6 bases in the middle. The CDR3 contains 11 residues. Germline V lookup: CDR1 SQVTM, CDR2 ANQGSEA. The CDR3 sequence: CSELVNTEAFF. The CDR3 nucleotides are TGCAGCGAATTAGTGAACACTGAAGCTTTCTTT.

The CDR3 sequence is CASSPYRQLYEQYF. CDR3 bases: TGTGCCAGCTCACCATATCGACAGCTCTACGAGCAGTACTTC. The chain carries TRBV18 and TRBJ2-7, with D perhaps TRBD1 (5 bases). CDR3 length equals 14 residues. With 2 bases removed from V and 3 bases from J, the gap between germline ends came to 11 bases. Per the germline V gene, CDR1 is KGHSH and CDR2 is LQKENI.

V gene TRBV5-1 combines with J gene TRBJ1-6; TRBD1 matches 10 bases. V dropped 5 bases and J dropped 10; count of bases not matched to a gene: 6. Germline V gene sequence: CDR1 SGHRS, CDR2 YFSETQ. The CDR3 has 14 amino acids. CDR3 in amino acids: CASSLTGGGSPLHF. DNA of the CDR3: TGCGCCAGCAGTTTGACAGGGGGCGGCTCACCCCTCCACTTT.

V gene TRBV28 combines with J gene TRBJ1-5, with 12 bases identical to TRBD1. CDR3 length: 17 amino acids. The ends lost 7 bases at V and 1 base at J; junction bases unmatched: 8. CDR1 MDHEN and CDR2 SYDVKM come from the germline V gene. The CDR3 region is CASKRDRGRGSNQPQHF. The DNA for the CDR3 is TGTGCCAGCAAACGGGACAGGGGGCGAGGGAGCAATCAGCCCCAGCATTTT.

The J gene is TRBJ1-1, the V gene TRBV6-5; 10 bases are a match to TRBD1. Germline CDR1 is MNHEY and CDR2 is SVGAGI. The CDR3 sequence is 13 residues long. V gave up 7 bases and J gave up 7 bases; unmatched junction bases: 6. CDR3 DNA: TGTGCCAGCACAGACAGGGGGCGGATTGAAGCTTTCTTT. It codes for CASTDRGRIEAFF.

The chain combines TRBV18 with TRBJ1-4; 9 positions agree with TRBD1. Germline V lookup: CDR1 KGHSH, CDR2 LQKENI. The CDR3 runs 14 residues. V trimming: 3 bases; J trimming: 8 bases; junction bases outside the gene matches: 4. The chain's CDR3 is CASSPDRGGEKLFF. For the CDR3, the DNA is TGTGCCAGCTCACCGGACAGGGGAGGGGAAAAACTGTTTTTT.

This chain joins TRBV27 and TRBJ1-6; the D gene is possibly TRBD1 (6 bases). Per the germline V gene, CDR1 is MNHEY and CDR2 is SMNVEV (reference sequence). V was trimmed by 6 bases and J by 8 bases, leaving 14 bases between them. The CDR3 contains 14 residues. Here the CDR3 reads CASRLQGRDSPLHF. CDR3 in DNA: TGTGCCAGCAGGCTACAGGGTAGGGATTCACCCCTCCACTTT.

V usage is TRBV28 and J usage is TRBJ1-1; TRBD1 matches 7 bases. Looked up from germline, CDR1 is MDHEN and CDR2 is SYDVKM. With 5 bases clipped from V and 1 base from J, the junction kept 7 bases outside the gene matches. The CDR3 length is 15 residues. CDR3 coding DNA: TGTGCCAGCAGTCACACAGGGGTCGGGAACACTGAAGCTTTCTTT. This gives the protein CASSHTGVGNTEAFF.

This chain uses TRBV4-2 with TRBJ2-3; 12 bases align to TRBD2. The J segment lost 4 bases and the V segment lost 1 base, leaving 3 bases of the junction unmatched. This CDR3 has 16 residues. Germline CDR1 is LGHNA and CDR2 is YNFKEQ. The DNA for the CDR3 is TGTGCCAGCAGCCAAGTGTCTAGCGGGAGGGCAGATACGCAGTATTTT. It specifies CASSQVSSGRADTQYF.

This chain joins TRBV5-1 and TRBJ2-1; 8 nucleotides agree with TRBD2. CDR1 is SGHRS and CDR2 is YFSETQ in the germline V gene. V lost 4 bases, J lost 8 bases, and 17 bases stayed unmatched. The CDR3 has 17 amino acids. Written as DNA, the CDR3 is TGCGCCAGCAGCCAACGTCCCCGGGGGGGCCTGGTCTATGAGCAGTTCTTC. Translation: CASSQRPRGGLVYEQFF.

This chain links TRBV5-4 with TRBJ1-6; unclear D gene. This CDR3 is 16 amino acids long. The V gene lost 0 bases and the J gene lost 5 bases, with 12 bases spanning the gap. Germline V gene sequence: CDR1 SGHNT, CDR2 YYREEE (reference sequence). CDR3 in DNA: TGTGCCAGCAGCTTGGACCGTAAGCTTAATAATTCACCCCTCCACTTT. Residues: CASSLDRKLNNSPLHF.

This clone was observed once. This rearrangement joins TRBV27 to TRBJ2-3, with 10 positions matching TRBD2. With V trimmed by 1 base and J by 0 bases, 10 bases remained unmatched. The CDR3 totals 19 residues. Germline-derived CDR1 and CDR2 are MNHEY and SMNVEV (reference sequence). The CDR3 DNA follows: TGTGCCAGCAGTTTATTCTGGACTAGCGGTTACCCTAGCACAGATACGCAGTATTTT. It translates to CASSLFWTSGYPSTDTQYF.

The chain joins TRBV7-6 to TRBJ1-3, with 7 bases identical to TRBD1. CDR1 is SGHVS and CDR2 is FNYEAQ in the germline V gene. The trim removed 3 bases at V and 0 bases at J, leaving 5 bases unmatched. CDR3 size: 16 residues. Here the CDR3 DNA reads TGTGCCAGCAGCTTCAACCAGGGGGACTCTGGAAACACCATATATTTT. As protein: CASSFNQGDSGNTIYF.

The J gene is TRBJ2-1, the V gene TRBV9, with D unclear. The V end was cut by 4 bases, the J end by 0 bases, with 14 bases between. From germline, CDR1 is SGDLS and CDR2 YYNGEE. The CDR3 totals 16 residues. CDR3 loop: CASSPPYRSSYNEQFF. CDR3 nucleotide sequence: TGTGCCAGCAGCCCCCCCTATAGGAGCTCCTACAATGAGCAGTTCTTC.

The J gene is TRBJ2-5, the V gene TRBV7-9; TRBD2 might be the D (6 bases). Trimming stripped 9 bases from V and 4 bases from J, with 18 bases between. Germline CDR1 reads SEHNR; CDR2 reads FQNEAQ (reference sequence). CDR3 length equals 14 residues. The CDR3 reads CASAGADGRETQYF. The CDR3 DNA reads as TGTGCCAGTGCCGGGGCCGACGGGAGAGAGACCCAGTACTTC.

The chain employs TRBV6-5 and TRBJ1-6; D is unresolved. The V end was cut by 0 bases, the J end by 10 bases, with 13 bases between. Per germline, CDR1 MNHEY and CDR2 SVGAGI. The CDR3 is 15 amino acids. The CDR3 DNA is TGTGCCAGCAGTTACTCAGGGCCCTCGGGATCACCCCTCCACTTT. It specifies CASSYSGPSGSPLHF.

This rearrangement joins TRBV7-2 to TRBJ1-2; D unresolved. CDR3 length equals 12 residues. Germline CDR1 is SGHTA and CDR2 is FQGNSA. V lost 5 bases, J lost 7 bases, and 11 bases lay in between. CDR3: CASSPSEGGYTF. In DNA form, the CDR3 reads TGTGCCAGCAGCCCCTCGGAGGGTGGCTACACCTTC.

Regarding this clone: Additional DNA sequences in this sample encode the identical CDR3. The J gene is TRBJ2-2, the V gene TRBV6-4; D is uncertain. The germline gives CDR1 MRHNA, CDR2 SNTAGT. The CDR3 consists of 14 residues. V shed 3 bases and J shed 3 bases, with 8 bases lying between them. Here the CDR3 reads CASSEGQDTGELFF. The CDR3 DNA sequence: TGTGCCAGCAGTGAGGGCCAGGACACCGGGGAGCTGTTTTTT.

The gene calls are TRBV11-3 and TRBJ1-2; D is perhaps TRBD1 (6 bases). Germline V gives CDR1 SGHNT, CDR2 YENEEA. This CDR3 region has 12 residues. Trimming cost V 3 bases and J 7 bases, with 9 bases left between them. The CDR3 loop reads CASSFSGAGYTF. The CDR3 DNA is TGTGCCAGCAGCTTTTCAGGGGCTGGCTACACCTTC.